This T cell receptor (beta chain) was identified in a study of blood T cell repertoires in COVID-19. On the study more broadly: COVID-19 samples, acute and convalescent, were from the United States, Italy and Spain.

The CDR3 runs to 16 residues. V was clipped by 0 bases and J by 1 base, with 13 bases between them. The germline gives CDR1 SGHKS, CDR2 YYEKEE (reference sequence). In terms of age and location, participants ranged from about 18 to 95 years and lived in about two dozen US areas. Participants reported their clinical history, and cohort assignment relied on those reports. Donors of Cohort 3 who recovered were those that had two negative PCRs, clearance, or symptom resolution. Clones were read by immunoSEQ multiplex PCR, and TCRdb kept only the in-frame ones, dropping some. The sample carries around 280,000 clones, around 85% recorded once.

The specimen sequenced was PBMCs or T cells enriched from blood (not recorded which). This clonotype was sampled from a woman aged 40 to 50 who had recovered from COVID-19. V gene TRBV5-5 combines with J gene TRBJ1-2; possible D gene TRBD1, 5 bases. The CDR3 spells CASSLEVQGGNYGYTF. In DNA, the CDR3 is TGTGCCAGCAGCTTGGAGGTGCAGGGAGGTAACTATGGCTACACCTTC.